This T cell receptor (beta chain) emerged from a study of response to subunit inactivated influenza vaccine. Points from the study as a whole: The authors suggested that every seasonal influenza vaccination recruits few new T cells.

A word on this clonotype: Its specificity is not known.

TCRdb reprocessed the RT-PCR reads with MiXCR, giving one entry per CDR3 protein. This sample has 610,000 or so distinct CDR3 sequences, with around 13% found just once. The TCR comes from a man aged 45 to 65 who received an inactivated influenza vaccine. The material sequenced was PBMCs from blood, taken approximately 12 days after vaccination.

The CDR3 loop is CSVGTSGRAETQYF. CDR3 nucleotides: TGCAGCGTGGGGACTAGCGGGAGGGCAGAGACCCAGTACTTC. V and J are TRBV29-1 and TRBJ2-5; TRBD2 matches at 16 bases. Germline V lookup: CDR1 SQVTM, CDR2 ANQGSEA. The CDR3 spans 14 residues. The J segment lost 4 bases and the V segment lost 6 bases, leaving 2 bases of the junction unmatched.